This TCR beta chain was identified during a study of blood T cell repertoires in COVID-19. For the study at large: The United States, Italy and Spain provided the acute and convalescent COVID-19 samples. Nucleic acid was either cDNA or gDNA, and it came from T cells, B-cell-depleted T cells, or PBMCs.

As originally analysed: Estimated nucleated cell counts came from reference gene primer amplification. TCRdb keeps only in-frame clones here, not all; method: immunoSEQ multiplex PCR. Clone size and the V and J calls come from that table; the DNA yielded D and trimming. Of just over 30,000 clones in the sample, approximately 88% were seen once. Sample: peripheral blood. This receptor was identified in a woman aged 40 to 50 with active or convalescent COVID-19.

As DNA, the CDR3 is TGTGCCAGCATGGGGACTAGCGGTAGCACAGATACGCAGTATTTT. Translating gives CASMGTSGSTDTQYF. V gene TRBV6-5 combines with J gene TRBJ2-3; 11 bases match TRBD2. Germline V gives CDR1 MNHEY, CDR2 SVGAGI. The CDR3 sequence is 15 residues long. J gave up 0 bases and V 7 bases, and 3 bases lay outside the gene matches.